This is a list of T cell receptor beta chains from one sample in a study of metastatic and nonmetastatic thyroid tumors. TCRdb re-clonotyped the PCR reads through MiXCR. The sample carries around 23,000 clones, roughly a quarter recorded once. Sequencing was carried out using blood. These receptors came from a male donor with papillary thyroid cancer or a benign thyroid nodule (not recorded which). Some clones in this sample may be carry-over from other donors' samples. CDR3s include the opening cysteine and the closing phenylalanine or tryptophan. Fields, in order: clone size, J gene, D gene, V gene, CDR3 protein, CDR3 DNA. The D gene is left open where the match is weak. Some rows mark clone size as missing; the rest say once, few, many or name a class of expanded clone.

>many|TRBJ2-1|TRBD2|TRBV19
CASSRGGTYNEQFF
TGTGCCAGTAGTAGGGGAGGGACCTACAATGAGCAGTTCTTC
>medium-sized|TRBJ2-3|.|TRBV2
CASSRGQTSTDTQYF
TGTGCCAGCAGTCGCGGTCAAACTAGCACAGATACGCAGTATTTT
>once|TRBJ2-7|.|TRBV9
CSSSVSSGAHEQYF
TGTTCCAGCAGCGTATCCAGCGGAGCCCACGAGCAGTACTTC
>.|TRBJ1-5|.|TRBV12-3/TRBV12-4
CASIRTRYQPEHF
TGTGCCAGCATCCGGACACGCTATCAGCCCGAGCATTTT
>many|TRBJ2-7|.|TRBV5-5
CASSLVGRSYEQYF
TGTGCCAGCAGCTTAGTTGGGCGCTCCTACGAGCAGTACTTC
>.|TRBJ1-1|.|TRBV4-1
CASSQGGPEAFF
TGCGCCAGCAGCCAAGGGGGACCTGAAGCTTTCTTT
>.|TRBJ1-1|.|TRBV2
CASSEFRQLNTEAFF
TGTGCCAGCAGTGAATTTCGACAACTGAACACTGAAGCTTTCTTT
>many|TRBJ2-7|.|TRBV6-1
CASRDLSRPHEQYF
TGTGCCAGCAGAGACTTGTCTAGGCCCCACGAGCAGTACTTC
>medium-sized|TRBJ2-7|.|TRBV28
CASSLVTYEQYF
TGTGCCAGCAGTTTGGTCACCTACGAGCAGTACTTC
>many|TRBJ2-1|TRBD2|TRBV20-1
CSAPNLAGGHNEQFF
TGCAGTGCTCCCAACCTAGCGGGAGGGCACAATGAGCAGTTCTTC
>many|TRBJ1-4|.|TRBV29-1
CSVDLGGAGWEKLFF
TGCAGCGTTGATTTGGGCGGGGCAGGTTGGGAAAAACTGTTTTTT
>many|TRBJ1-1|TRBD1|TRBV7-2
CASRTGLNTEAFF
TGTGCCAGCAGGACAGGGCTGAACACTGAAGCTTTCTTT
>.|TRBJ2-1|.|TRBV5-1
CASSRGGRQYNEQFF
TGCGCCAGCTCGAGGGGGGGGCGCCAATACAATGAGCAGTTCTTC
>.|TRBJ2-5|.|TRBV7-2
CASSSGTHETLYF
TGTGCCAGCAGTTCCGGGACGCATGAGACCCTGTACTTC
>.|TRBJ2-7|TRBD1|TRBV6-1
CASSDGTVDGEQYF
TGTGCCAGCAGTGACGGGACAGTGGATGGCGAGCAGTACTTC
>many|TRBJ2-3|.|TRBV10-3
CAISPGPSSTDTQYF
TGTGCCATCAGCCCGGGCCCTTCTAGCACAGATACGCAGTATTTT
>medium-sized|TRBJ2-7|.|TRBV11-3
CASSLDLGAEQYF
TGTGCCAGCAGCTTAGATCTAGGGGCCGAGCAGTACTTC
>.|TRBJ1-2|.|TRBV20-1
CSARDPRNNGYTF
TGCAGTGCTAGAGATCCGCGGAACAATGGCTACACCTTC
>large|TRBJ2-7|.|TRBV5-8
CASSFRQAGEQYF
TGTGCCAGCAGCTTTCGGCAGGCGGGGGAGCAGTACTTC
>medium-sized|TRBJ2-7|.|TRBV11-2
CASRTSSYEQYF
TGTGCCAGCAGAACAAGCAGCTACGAGCAGTACTTC
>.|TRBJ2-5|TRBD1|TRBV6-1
CASSKTGGRETKYF
TGTGCCAGCAGTAAGACAGGGGGCAGGGAGACCAAGTACTTC
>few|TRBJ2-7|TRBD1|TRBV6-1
CASSPLQGDEQYF
TGTGCCAGCAGCCCTCTACAGGGGGACGAGCAGTACTTC
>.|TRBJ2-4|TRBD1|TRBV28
CASNHPQGEDNEQYF
TGTGCCAGCAATCACCCTCAGGGGGAAGACAATGAGCAGTACTTC
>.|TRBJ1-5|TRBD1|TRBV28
CASRGRQGVRALHF
TGTGCCAGCAGAGGTAGACAGGGAGTGAGGGCCCTGCATTTT
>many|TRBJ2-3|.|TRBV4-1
CASSQDPPRTSTDTQYF
TGCGCCAGCAGCCAAGATCCGCCCAGGACTAGCACAGATACGCAGTATTTT
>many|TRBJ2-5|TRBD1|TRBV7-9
CASSSGGTQYF
TGTGCCAGCAGCTCAGGGGGGACCCAGTACTTC
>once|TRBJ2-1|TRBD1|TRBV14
CASSRQGTVLDNEQSF
TGTGCCAGCAGCCGACAAGGGACAGTGCTTGACAATGAGCAGTCCTTC
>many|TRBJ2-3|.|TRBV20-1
CSARERVTDTQYF
TGCAGTGCTAGAGAAAGAGTCACAGATACGCAGTATTTT
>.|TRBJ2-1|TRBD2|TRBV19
CASRILAGSNEQFF
TGTGCCAGTAGAATTCTAGCGGGGAGCAATGAGCAGTTCTTC
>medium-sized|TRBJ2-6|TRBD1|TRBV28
CASSLLTGRPSGANVLTF
TGTGCCAGCAGTTTACTGACAGGGCGTCCATCTGGGGCCAACGTCCTGACTTTC
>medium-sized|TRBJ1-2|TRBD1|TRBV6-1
CASSEEGTGGVLYGYTF
TGTGCCAGCAGTGAAGAAGGGACAGGGGGCGTCCTCTATGGCTACACCTTC
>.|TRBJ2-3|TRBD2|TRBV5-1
CASSGLAGGPTDTQYF
TGCGCCAGCAGCGGGTTAGCGGGAGGGCCCACAGATACGCAGTATTTT
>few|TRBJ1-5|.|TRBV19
CASSGFGTNNQPQHF
TGTGCCAGTAGTGGTTTCGGGACAAACAATCAGCCCCAGCATTTT
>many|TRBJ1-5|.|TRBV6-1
CASGDSGRFNQPQHF
TGTGCCAGCGGGGATTCAGGACGGTTCAATCAGCCCCAGCATTTT
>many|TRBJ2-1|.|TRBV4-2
CASSQTLGANEQFF
TGTGCCAGCAGCCAAACGTTAGGGGCCAATGAGCAGTTCTTC
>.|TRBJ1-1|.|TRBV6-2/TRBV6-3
CASSYIENTAAFF
TGTGCCAGCAGCTACATTGAGAACACTGCAGCATTCTTT
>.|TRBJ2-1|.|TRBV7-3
CASRTNTAGREQFF
TGTGCCAGCAGAACAAATACCGCGGGCAGGGAGCAGTTCTTC
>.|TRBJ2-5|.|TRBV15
CATGFKRGDTQYF
TGTGCCACGGGGTTTAAACGTGGAGATACCCAGTACTTC
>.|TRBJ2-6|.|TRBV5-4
CASEGTVSGANFLTF
TGTGCCAGCGAGGGTACGGTCTCTGGGGCCAACTTCCTGACTTTC
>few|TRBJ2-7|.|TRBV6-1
CASSRDVNYDQYF
TGTGCCAGCAGTCGGGACGTAAACTACGATCAGTACTTC
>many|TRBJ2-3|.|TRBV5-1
CASSPGTLTDTQYF
TGCGCCAGCAGCCCAGGGACTCTGACCGATACGCAGTATTTT